This T cell receptor (beta chain) was recovered during a study of memory CD4+ T cells and cytomegalovirus serostatus. J lost 1 base, V lost 4 bases, and 5 bases had no gene match. The germline gives CDR1 ENHRY, CDR2 SYGVKD. The CDR3 sequence is 16 residues long. The sort gate was single viable CD3+CD4+CD8-CD45RO+ cells for memory CD4+ T cells. Positive selection with CD4 microbeads enriched total CD4+ T cells. Assay used: immunoSEQ multiplex PCR; TCRdb lists only in-frame clones, some missing. The sample shows under 75,000 clones, around 81% of them seen only once. This receptor was taken from an adult in good health and CMV-seronegative. Some clones in this sample may be carry-over from other donors' samples. The sample taken for sequencing was memory CD4+ T cells from blood. The genes are TRBV10-3 and TRBJ2-7; 12 bases are shared with TRBD2. In nucleotides, the CDR3 is TGTGCCATCAGTGGAGGACTAGCGGGGCTATCCTACGAGCAGTACTTC. The encoded protein is CAISGGLAGLSYEQYF.